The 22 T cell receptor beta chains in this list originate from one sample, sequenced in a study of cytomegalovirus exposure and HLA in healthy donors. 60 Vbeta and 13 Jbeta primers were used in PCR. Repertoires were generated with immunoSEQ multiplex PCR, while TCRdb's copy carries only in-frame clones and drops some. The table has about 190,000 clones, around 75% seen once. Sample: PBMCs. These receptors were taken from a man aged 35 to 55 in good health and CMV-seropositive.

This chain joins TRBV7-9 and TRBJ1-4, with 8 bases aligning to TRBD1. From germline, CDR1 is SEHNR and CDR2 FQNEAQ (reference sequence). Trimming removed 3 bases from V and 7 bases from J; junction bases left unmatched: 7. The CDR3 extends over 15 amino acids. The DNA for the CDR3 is TGTGCCAGCAGCTTGGACAGGGAAGGGAGTGAAAAACTGTTTTTT. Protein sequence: CASSLDREGSEKLFF.

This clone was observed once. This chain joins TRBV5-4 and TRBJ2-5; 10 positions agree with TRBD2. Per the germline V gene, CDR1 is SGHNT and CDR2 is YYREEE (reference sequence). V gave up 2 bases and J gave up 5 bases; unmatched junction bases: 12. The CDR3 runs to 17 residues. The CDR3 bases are TGTGCCAGCAGCTTTGGTGGGACAGCGGGGGGGCGTGAGACCCAGTACTTC. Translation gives CASSFGGTAGGRETQYF. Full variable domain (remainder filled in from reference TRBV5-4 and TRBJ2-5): ETGVTQSPTHLIKTRGQQVTLRCSSQSGHNTVSWYQQALGQGPQFIFQYYREEENGRGNFPPRFSGLQFPNYSSELNVNALELDDSALYLCASSFGGTAGGRETQYFGPGTRLLVL.

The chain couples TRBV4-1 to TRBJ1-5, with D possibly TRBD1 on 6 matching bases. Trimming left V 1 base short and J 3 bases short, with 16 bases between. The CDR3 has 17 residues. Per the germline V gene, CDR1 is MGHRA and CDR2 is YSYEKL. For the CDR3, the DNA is TGCGCCAGCAGCCAAGCTCCTCCCCCAGGGGACAATCAGCCCCAGCATTTT. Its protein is CASSQAPPPGDNQPQHF.

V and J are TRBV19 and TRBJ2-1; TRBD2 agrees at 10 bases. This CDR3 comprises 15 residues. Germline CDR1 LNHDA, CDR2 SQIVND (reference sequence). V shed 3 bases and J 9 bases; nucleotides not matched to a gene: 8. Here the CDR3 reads CASSIERGGLSEQFF. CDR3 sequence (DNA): TGTGCCAGTAGTATCGAGCGGGGGGGCTTGAGTGAGCAGTTCTTC. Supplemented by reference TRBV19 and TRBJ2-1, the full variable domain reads DGGITQSPKYLFRKEGQNVTLSCEQNLNHDAMYWYRQDPGQGLRLIYYSQIVNDFQKGDIAEGYSVSREKKESFPLTVTSAQKNPTAFYLCASSIERGGLSEQFFGPGTRLTVL.

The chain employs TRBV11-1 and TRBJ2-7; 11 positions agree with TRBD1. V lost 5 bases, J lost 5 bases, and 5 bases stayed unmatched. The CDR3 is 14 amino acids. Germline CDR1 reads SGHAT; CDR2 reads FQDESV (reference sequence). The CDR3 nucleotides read TGTGCCAGCAGCCTGGACAGGGGGCTGAACGAGCAGTACTTC. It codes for CASSLDRGLNEQYF.

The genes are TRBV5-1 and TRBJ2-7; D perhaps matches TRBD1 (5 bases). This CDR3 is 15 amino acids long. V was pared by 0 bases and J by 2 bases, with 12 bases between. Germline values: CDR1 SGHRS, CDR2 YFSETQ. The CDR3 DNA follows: TGCGCCAGCAGCTTGGCACCGGGCAGGGCCTACGAGCAGTACTTC. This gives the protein CASSLAPGRAYEQYF.

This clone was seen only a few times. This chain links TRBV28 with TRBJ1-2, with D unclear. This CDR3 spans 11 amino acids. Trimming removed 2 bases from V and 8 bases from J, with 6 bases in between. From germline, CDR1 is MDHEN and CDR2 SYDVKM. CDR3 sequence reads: CASSLGRGYTF. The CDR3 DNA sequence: TGTGCCAGCAGTTTAGGGCGCGGCTACACCTTC.

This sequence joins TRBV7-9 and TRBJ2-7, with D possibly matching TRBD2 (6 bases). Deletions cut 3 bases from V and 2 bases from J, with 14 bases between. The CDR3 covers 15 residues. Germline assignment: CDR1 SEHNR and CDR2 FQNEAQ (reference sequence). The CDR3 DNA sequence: TGTGCCAGCAGCTTTTGGGGGGATGAAACCTACGAGCAGTACTTC. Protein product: CASSFWGDETYEQYF.

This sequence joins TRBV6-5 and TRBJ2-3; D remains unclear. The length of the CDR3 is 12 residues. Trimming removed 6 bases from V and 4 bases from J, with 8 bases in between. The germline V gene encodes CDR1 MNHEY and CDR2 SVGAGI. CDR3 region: CASRRAADTQYF. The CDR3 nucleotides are TGTGCCAGCAGACGAGCCGCAGATACGCAGTATTTT.

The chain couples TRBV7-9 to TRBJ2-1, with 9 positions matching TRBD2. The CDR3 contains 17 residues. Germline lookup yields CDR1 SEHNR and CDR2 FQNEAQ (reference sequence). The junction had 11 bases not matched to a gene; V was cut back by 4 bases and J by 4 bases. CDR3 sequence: CASSSGLAWGGYNEQFF. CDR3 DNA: TGTGCCAGCAGCTCGGGACTAGCCTGGGGGGGTTACAATGAGCAGTTCTTC.

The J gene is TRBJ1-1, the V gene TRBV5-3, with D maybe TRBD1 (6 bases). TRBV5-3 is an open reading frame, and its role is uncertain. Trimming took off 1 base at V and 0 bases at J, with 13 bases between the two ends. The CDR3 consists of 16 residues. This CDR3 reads CARSLIRGGVNTEAFF. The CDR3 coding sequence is TGTGCCAGAAGCTTGATTAGGGGGGGGGTGAACACTGAAGCTTTCTTT.

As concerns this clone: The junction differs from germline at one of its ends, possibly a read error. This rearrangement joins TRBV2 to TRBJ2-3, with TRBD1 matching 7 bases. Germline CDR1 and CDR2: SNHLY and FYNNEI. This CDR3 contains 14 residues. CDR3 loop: CASSEDVGTDTQYF. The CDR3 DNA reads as TGTGCCAGCAGTGAAGATGTCGGGACAGACACGCAGTATTTT.

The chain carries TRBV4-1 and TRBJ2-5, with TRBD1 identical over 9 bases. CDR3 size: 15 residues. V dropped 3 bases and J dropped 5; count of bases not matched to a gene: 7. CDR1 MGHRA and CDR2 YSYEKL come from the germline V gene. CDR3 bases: TGCGCCAGCAGCCAGCGACAGGGGGGTTGGGAGACCCAGTACTTC. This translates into CASSQRQGGWETQYF.

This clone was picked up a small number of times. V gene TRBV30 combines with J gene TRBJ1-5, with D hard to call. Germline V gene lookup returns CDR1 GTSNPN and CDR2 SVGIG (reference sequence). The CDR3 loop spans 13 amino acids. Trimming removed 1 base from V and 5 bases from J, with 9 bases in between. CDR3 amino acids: CAWSDISDQPQHF. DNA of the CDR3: TGTGCCTGGAGTGACATTTCCGATCAGCCCCAGCATTTT.

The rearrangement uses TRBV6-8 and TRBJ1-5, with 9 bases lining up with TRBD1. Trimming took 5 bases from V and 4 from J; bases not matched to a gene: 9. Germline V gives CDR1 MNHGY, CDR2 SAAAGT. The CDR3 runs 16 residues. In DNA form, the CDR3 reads TGTGCCAGCAGTGCGGGACAGGGCTTTCGGAATCAGCCCCAGCATTTT. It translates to CASSAGQGFRNQPQHF.

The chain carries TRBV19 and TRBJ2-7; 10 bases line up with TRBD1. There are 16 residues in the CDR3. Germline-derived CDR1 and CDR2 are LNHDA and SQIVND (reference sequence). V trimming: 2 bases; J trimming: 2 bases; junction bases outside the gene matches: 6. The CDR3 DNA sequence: TGTGCCAGTAGTATACTCACGGGACAGGGGACCTACGAGCAGTACTTC. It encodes CASSILTGQGTYEQYF. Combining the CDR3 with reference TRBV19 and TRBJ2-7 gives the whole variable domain DGGITQSPKYLFRKEGQNVTLSCEQNLNHDAMYWYRQDPGQGLRLIYYSQIVNDFQKGDIAEGYSVSREKKESFPLTVTSAQKNPTAFYLCASSILTGQGTYEQYFGPGTRLTVT.

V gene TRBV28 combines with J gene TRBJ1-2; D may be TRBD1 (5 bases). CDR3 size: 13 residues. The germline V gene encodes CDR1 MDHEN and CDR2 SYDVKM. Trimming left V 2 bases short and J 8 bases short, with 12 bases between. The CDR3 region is CASSLGGAEGYTF. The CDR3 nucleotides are TGTGCCAGCAGTTTAGGAGGGGCGGAAGGCTACACCTTC.

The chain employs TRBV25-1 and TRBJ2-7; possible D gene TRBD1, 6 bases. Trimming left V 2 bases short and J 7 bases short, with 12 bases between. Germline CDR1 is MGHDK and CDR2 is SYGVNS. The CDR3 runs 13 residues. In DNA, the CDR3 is TGTGCCAGCAGTGAAAGGGTAGGGGGAGAGCAGTACTTC. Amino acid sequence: CASSERVGGEQYF.

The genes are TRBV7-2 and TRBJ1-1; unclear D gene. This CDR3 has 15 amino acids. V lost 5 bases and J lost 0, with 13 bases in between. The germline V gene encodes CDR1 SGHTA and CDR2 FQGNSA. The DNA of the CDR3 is TGTGCCAGCAGCCTAACCGGGAACATGAACACTGAAGCTTTCTTT. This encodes CASSLTGNMNTEAFF.

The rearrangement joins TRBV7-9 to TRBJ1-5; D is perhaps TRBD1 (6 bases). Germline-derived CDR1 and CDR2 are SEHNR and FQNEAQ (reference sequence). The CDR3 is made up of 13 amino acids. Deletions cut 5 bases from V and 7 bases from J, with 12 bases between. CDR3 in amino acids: CASSRGHLQPQHF. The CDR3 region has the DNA TGTGCCAGCAGCAGGGGACATTTGCAGCCCCAGCATTTT.

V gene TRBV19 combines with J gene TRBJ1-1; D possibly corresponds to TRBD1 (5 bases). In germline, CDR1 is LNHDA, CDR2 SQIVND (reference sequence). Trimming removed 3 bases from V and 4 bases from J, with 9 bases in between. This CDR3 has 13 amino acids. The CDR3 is CASSISTATEAFF. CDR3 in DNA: TGTGCCAGTAGTATCTCGACAGCCACTGAAGCTTTCTTT.

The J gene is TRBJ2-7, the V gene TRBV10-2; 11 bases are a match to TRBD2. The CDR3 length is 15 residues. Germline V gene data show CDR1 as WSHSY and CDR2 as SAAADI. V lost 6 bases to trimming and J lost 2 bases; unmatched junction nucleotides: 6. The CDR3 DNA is TGCGCCAGCAGGGGGCTAGCGGGGGGCCCCTACGAGCAGTACTTC. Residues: CASRGLAGGPYEQYF.